These 29 T cell receptor beta chains share one sample of origin, sequenced in a study of CD8 T cells in ankylosing spondylitis. A single record per CDR3 protein comes from TCRdb applying MiXCR to the 5' RACE reads. The repertoire holds roughly 150,000 distinct CDR3 sequences, with roughly a third as singletons. The sample was synovial fluid, either unsorted or a sorted T cell fraction (not recorded which). The receptors stem from a male donor with ankylosing spondylitis.

The gene calls are TRBV12-3 or TRBV12-4 and TRBJ1-2; weak D call: TRBD1 (5 bases). Trimming removed 6 bases from V and 4 bases from J, with 12 bases in between. The CDR3 length is 13 residues. The chain's CDR3 is CASRTTATYGYTF. The CDR3 DNA reads TGTGCCAGCAGAACGACAGCGACCTATGGCTACACCTTC.

The chain employs TRBV5-1 and TRBJ2-5; 7 bases line up with TRBD1. CDR3 size: 14 residues. The V segment lost 5 bases and the J segment 3 bases; nucleotides outside the gene matches: 7. Germline V CDR1 and CDR2: SGHRS, YFSETQ. The CDR3 nucleotides read TGCGCCAGCAGTCTGACAGGGCGTAAAGAGACCCAGTACTTC. Translating it yields CASSLTGRKETQYF. Full variable domain (outside the CDR3, taken from reference TRBV5-1 and TRBJ2-5): KAGVTQTPRYLIKTRGQQVTLSCSPISGHRSVSWYQQTPGQGLQFLFEYFSETQRNKGNFPGRFSGRQFSNSRSEMNVSTLELGDSALYLCASSLTGRKETQYFGPGTRLLVL.

V is TRBV24-1 and J is TRBJ2-2, with a tentative D call TRBD1 (7 bases). The CDR3 covers 19 residues. CDR1 KGHDR and CDR2 SFDVKD come from the germline V gene. Between the trimmed V and J ends, which lost 4 bases and 1 base, there was a span of 21 bases. CDR3 region: CATSEAGQSPTWNTGELFF. The CDR3 nucleotides read TGTGCCACCAGTGAGGCGGGACAGAGCCCCACGTGGAACACCGGGGAGCTGTTTTTT.

The genes are TRBV10-2 and TRBJ1-2; maybe TRBD1 (5 bases). Germline lookup yields CDR1 WSHSY and CDR2 SAAADI. V lost 5 bases, J lost 7 bases, and 14 bases lay in between. The CDR3 sequence is 13 residues long. CDR3 sequence reads: CASSSGQGGGYTF. CDR3 coding DNA: TGCGCCAGCAGTTCCGGCCAGGGAGGTGGCTACACCTTC.

This clonotype was seen only a few times. The CDR3 loop is CATSRGQGNSGNTIYF. The CDR3, as DNA: TGTGCCACCAGCAGAGGACAGGGGAACTCTGGAAACACCATATATTTT. The chain employs TRBV15 and TRBJ1-3, with TRBD1 identical over 8 bases. This CDR3 has 16 amino acids. The V gene end was trimmed by 1 base and the J gene end by 0 bases; junction bases not matched to a gene: 2. CDR1 is LNHNV and CDR2 is YYDKDF in the germline V gene (reference sequence).

At least ten counts were recorded for this clonotype. This chain joins TRBV28 and TRBJ2-1, with D uncertain. Germline V gives CDR1 MDHEN, CDR2 SYDVKM. CDR3 length equals 12 residues. V lost 8 bases and J 0 bases, leaving 5 bases between the germline ends. The CDR3 DNA sequence: TGTGCCAGCCAGAGCTCCTACAATGAGCAGTTCTTC. Protein sequence: CASQSSYNEQFF.

V is TRBV7-2 and J is TRBJ2-7, with TRBD2 identical over 8 bases. Germline V CDR1 and CDR2: SGHTA, FQGNSA. This CDR3 is 16 amino acids long. Trimming removed 1 base from V and 11 bases from J; junction bases left unmatched: 16. The CDR3 sequence: CASSLGVPGTSTSKYF. The CDR3 DNA is TGTGCCAGCAGCTTAGGAGTCCCCGGGACTAGTACGAGCAAGTACTTC.

V is TRBV7-8 and J is TRBJ2-2; D is uncertain. This CDR3 comprises 12 residues. Trimming cost V 4 bases and J 2 bases, with 2 bases left between them. Germline V lookup: CDR1 SGHVS, CDR2 FQNEAQ. The CDR3 reads CASSYNTGELFF. DNA of the CDR3: TGTGCCAGCAGCTATAACACCGGGGAGCTGTTTTTT. The whole variable domain, remainder taken from reference TRBV7-8 and TRBJ2-2, is GAGVSQSPRYKVAKRGQDVALRCDPISGHVSLFWYQQALGQGPEFLTYFQNEAQLDKSGLPSDRFFAERPEGSVSTLKIQRTQQEDSAVYLCASSYNTGELFFGEGSRLTVL.

The chain links TRBV2 to TRBJ1-2; D may be TRBD1 (6 bases). The CDR3 is 15 residues long. Trimming removed 6 bases from V and 5 bases from J, with 19 bases in between. Germline CDR1 SNHLY, CDR2 FYNNEI. The CDR3 spells CASRPDRTNSYGYTF. DNA of the CDR3: TGTGCCAGCAGACCCGACAGGACCAACTCTTATGGCTACACCTTC. The complete variable domain, with remaining parts taken from reference TRBV2 and TRBJ1-2, reads EPEVTQTPSHQVTQMGQEVILRCVPISNHLYFYWYRQILGQKVEFLVSFYNNEISEKSEIFDDQFSVERPDGSNFTLKIRSTKLEDSAMYFCASRPDRTNSYGYTFGSGTRLTVV.

The sample holds a few counts of this clonotype. The rearrangement joins TRBV28 to TRBJ2-3; D possibly corresponds to TRBD2 (7 bases). Germline values: CDR1 MDHEN, CDR2 SYDVKM. The CDR3 has 18 amino acids. Trimming shortened V by 2 bases and J by 6 bases, and 24 bases separated the two germline ends. The chain's CDR3 is CASSLVGGGTKSRDTQYF. The CDR3 nucleotides read TGTGCCAGCAGTTTAGTCGGCGGGGGCACTAAATCAAGGGATACGCAGTATTTT.

This sequence joins TRBV6-2 or TRBV6-3 and TRBJ1-2; 7 nucleotides align to TRBD1. Trimming at V came to 6 bases and at J to 2 bases, leaving 27 bases not matched to a gene. Germline assignment: CDR1 MNHEY and CDR2 SVGEGT. This CDR3 spans 21 amino acids. CDR3 residues: CASRPSSPTGRKVLRNYGYTF. CDR3 nucleotides: TGTGCCAGCAGGCCTTCGTCCCCGACAGGGCGTAAGGTTTTACGGAACTATGGCTACACCTTC.

This clonotype came up a few times. The J gene is TRBJ1-2, the V gene TRBV20-1, with a tentative D call TRBD1 (5 bases). With 2 bases removed from V and 6 bases from J, the gap between germline ends came to 25 bases. The CDR3 has 17 residues. CDR1 is DFQATT and CDR2 is SNEGSKA in the germline V gene (reference sequence). CDR3 coding DNA: TGCAGTGCTAGAAAGGCAGGGTTGGACCCATCCGGGGATGGCTACACCTTC. This codes for CSARKAGLDPSGDGYTF.

The chain recombines TRBV18 with TRBJ2-6, with D perhaps being TRBD1 or TRBD2 (5 bases each). The CDR3 sequence is 15 residues long. V shed 3 bases and J shed 4 bases, with 10 bases lying between them. From germline, CDR1 is KGHSH and CDR2 LQKENI. The CDR3 is CASSPGRAGANVLTF. DNA of the CDR3: TGTGCCAGCTCACCGGGGCGGGCCGGGGCCAACGTCCTGACTTTC.

Within the sample, this clonotype is medium-sized. J is TRBJ2-5 and V is TRBV15, with D perhaps assigned TRBD1 or TRBD2 (5 bases each). The CDR3 sequence is 15 residues long. V was trimmed by 3 bases and J by 5 bases, leaving 16 bases between them. Per the germline V gene, CDR1 is LNHNV and CDR2 is YYDKDF (reference sequence). The CDR3 loop reads CATSRGDTNTETQYF. The CDR3 nucleotides are TGTGCCACCAGCAGGGGGGATACGAACACGGAGACCCAGTACTTC.

This chain connects TRBV27 to TRBJ2-3; TRBD1 matches 12 bases. V shed 2 bases, J shed 4 bases, and the junction held 16 bases outside the gene matches. CDR1 MNHEY and CDR2 SMNVEV come from the germline V gene (reference sequence). The CDR3 totals 20 residues. The CDR3, as DNA: TGTGCCAGCAGTTTACGACTCTCCTACCCCGGGACAGGGGGCGCAGATACGCAGTATTTT. Protein sequence: CASSLRLSYPGTGGADTQYF.

This clonotype was seen a few times. The genes are TRBV6-5 and TRBJ1-1; D perhaps matches TRBD1 (6 bases). The CDR3 is 16 amino acids. V lost 0 bases to trimming and J lost 1 base, with 12 bases between them. CDR1 and CDR2 (germline): MNHEY, SVGAGI. The CDR3 region is CASSYSGGHPNTEAFF. The CDR3 DNA is TGTGCCAGCAGTTACTCGGGGGGGCACCCGAACACTGAAGCTTTCTTT.

The chain combines TRBV5-4 with TRBJ1-2; the D gene is possibly TRBD1 (6 bases). This CDR3 is 14 amino acids long. Germline V lookup: CDR1 SGHNT, CDR2 YYREEE (reference sequence). Trimming shortened V by 3 bases and J by 4 bases, and 13 bases separated the two germline ends. The CDR3 spells CASSSRDTIYGYTF. The CDR3 region has the DNA TGTGCCAGCAGCTCACGGGACACCATCTATGGCTACACCTTC.

The chain combines TRBV6-5 with TRBJ1-1; 8 bases are shared with TRBD1. J was trimmed by 5 bases and V by 3 bases; bases with no gene match: 5. Per the germline V gene, CDR1 is MNHEY and CDR2 is SVGAGI. The CDR3 consists of 14 residues. The CDR3 DNA reads as TGTGCCAGCAGTTATCAGGGGGCAGGAACTGAAGCTTTCTTT. This translates into CASSYQGAGTEAFF.

V and J are TRBV12-3 or TRBV12-4 and TRBJ1-2, with 10 bases matching TRBD1. The CDR3 totals 14 residues. The J segment lost 8 bases and the V segment lost 5 bases, leaving 8 bases of the junction unmatched. The CDR3 DNA sequence: TGTGCCAGCAGTCCAGGGACAGGGGATAGAGGCTACACCTTC. It codes for CASSPGTGDRGYTF.

The gene calls are TRBV7-9 and TRBJ2-7; tentative D call: TRBD2 (6 bases). Trimming shortened V by 2 bases and J by 4 bases, and 15 bases separated the two germline ends. Germline V gene sequence: CDR1 SEHNR, CDR2 FQNEAQ (reference sequence). The length of the CDR3 is 15 residues. The CDR3: CASSLISGGAYEQYF. CDR3 DNA sequence: TGTGCCAGCAGCTTAATATCCGGAGGGGCGTACGAGCAGTACTTC. Together with reference TRBV7-9 and TRBJ2-7, the CDR3 gives the full variable domain: DTGVSQNPRHKITKRGQNVTFRCDPISEHNRLYWYRQTLGQGPEFLTYFQNEAQLEKSRLLSDRFSAERPKGSFSTLEIQRTEQGDSAMYLCASSLISGGAYEQYFGPGTRLTVT.

The rearrangement links TRBV11-2 to TRBJ2-1; 15 positions match TRBD2. V was pared by 1 base and J by 1 base, with 5 bases of the junction left unmatched. The CDR3 contains 19 residues. Per the germline V gene, CDR1 is SGHAT and CDR2 is FQNNGV. CDR3 coding DNA: TGTGCCAGCAGCTTAGGAGGGGGGACTAGCGGGAGGTCCTACAATGAGCAGTTCTTC. Translated: CASSLGGGTSGRSYNEQFF.

The chain has TRBV12-3 or TRBV12-4 and TRBJ1-2; D remains unclear. Trimming removed 5 bases from V and 4 bases from J, with 11 bases in between. The CDR3 sequence is 13 residues long. CDR3 loop: CASSNGPGYGYTF. CDR3 nucleotide sequence: TGTGCCAGCAGTAACGGACCCGGCTATGGCTACACCTTC.

This clonotype was picked up a small number of times. CDR3 DNA sequence: TGTGCCAGCAGCAAAGGGGGTACAATCTACAATGAGCAGTTCTTC. Amino acid sequence: CASSKGGTIYNEQFF. V and J are TRBV28 and TRBJ2-1, with D perhaps matching TRBD1 (6 bases). Trimming pared 6 bases from V and 3 bases from J, leaving 15 bases between. Germline assignment: CDR1 MDHEN and CDR2 SYDVKM. This CDR3 spans 15 amino acids.

This clonotype was counted only a few times. The V gene is TRBV20-1, the J gene TRBJ1-4, with 7 bases that match TRBD1. V was pared by 6 bases and J by 5 bases, with 9 bases of the junction left unmatched. This CDR3 is built from 14 residues. Germline V gene sequence: CDR1 DFQATT, CDR2 SNEGSKA (reference sequence). Here the CDR3 DNA reads TGCAGTGCCCAGCAGGGGACAGCGAATGAAAAACTGTTTTTT. It is translated as CSAQQGTANEKLFF.

J is TRBJ1-3 and V is TRBV6-2 or TRBV6-3, with D perhaps TRBD1 (6 bases). This CDR3 comprises 14 residues. Trimming removed 8 bases at V and 2 bases at J, with 13 bases between. The germline V gene encodes CDR1 MNHEY and CDR2 SVGEGT. The CDR3 DNA reads TGTGCCAGCGAGGGTTCAGGGGCTGGAAACACCATATATTTT. Amino acids: CASEGSGAGNTIYF.

CDR3: CASSHSFGYEQYF. CDR3 coding DNA: TGCGCCAGCAGCCATTCCTTTGGGTACGAGCAGTACTTC. V usage is TRBV4-3 and J usage is TRBJ2-7, with D uncertain. There are 13 residues in the CDR3. Between the trimmed V and J ends, which lost 3 bases and 4 bases, there was a span of 10 bases. Germline V CDR1 and CDR2: LGHNA, YSLEER.

This clonotype showed up just a few times. The V and J genes are TRBV24-1 and TRBJ2-3; perhaps TRBD2 as D (6 bases). The CDR3 totals 17 residues. Germline CDR1 and CDR2: KGHDR and SFDVKD. The germline V and J ends were trimmed by 4 bases and 6 bases, with 22 bases remaining between them. CDR3 in DNA: TGTGCCACCAGTGACTCTCGGGACCGCTTAGGGAGGGATACGCAGTATTTT. Protein sequence: CATSDSRDRLGRDTQYF.

The chain is built from TRBV20-1 and TRBJ1-2; a possible D gene is TRBD1 (5 bases). Germline CDR1 and CDR2: DFQATT and SNEGSKA (reference sequence). CDR3 size: 14 residues. V dropped 5 bases and J dropped 3 bases, with 16 bases sitting between them. This chain's CDR3 is CSAHSSRGDYGYTF. Here the CDR3 DNA reads TGCAGTGCTCACTCCTCCCGGGGGGACTATGGCTACACCTTC.

There are many counts of this clonotype. This chain joins TRBV7-9 and TRBJ2-1; D is tentatively TRBD1 or TRBD2 (6 bases each). CDR3 length equals 15 residues. Per the germline V gene, CDR1 is SEHNR and CDR2 is FQNEAQ (reference sequence). V lost 3 bases and J lost 1, with 10 bases in between. CDR3 protein: CASSFTGASYNEQFF. CDR3 bases: TGTGCCAGCAGCTTTACGGGGGCATCCTACAATGAGCAGTTCTTC. Using reference TRBV7-9 and TRBJ2-1 for the parts outside the CDR3, the full variable domain is DTGVSQNPRHKITKRGQNVTFRCDPISEHNRLYWYRQTLGQGPEFLTYFQNEAQLEKSRLLSDRFSAERPKGSFSTLEIQRTEQGDSAMYLCASSFTGASYNEQFFGPGTRLTVL.